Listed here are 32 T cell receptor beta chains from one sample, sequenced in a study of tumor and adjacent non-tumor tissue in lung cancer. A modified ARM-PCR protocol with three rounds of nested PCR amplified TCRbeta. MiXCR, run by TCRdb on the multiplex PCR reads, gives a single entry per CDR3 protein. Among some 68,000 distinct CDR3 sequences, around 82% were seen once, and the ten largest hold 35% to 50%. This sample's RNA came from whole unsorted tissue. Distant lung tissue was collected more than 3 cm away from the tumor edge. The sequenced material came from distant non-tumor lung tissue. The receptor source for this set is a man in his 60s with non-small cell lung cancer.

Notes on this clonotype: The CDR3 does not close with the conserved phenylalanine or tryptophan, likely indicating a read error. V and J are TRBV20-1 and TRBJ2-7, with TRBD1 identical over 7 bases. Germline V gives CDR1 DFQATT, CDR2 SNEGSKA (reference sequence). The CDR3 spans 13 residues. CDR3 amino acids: CSVRDPGGYEQYL. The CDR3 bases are TGCAGTGTTAGAGATCCAGGGGGCTACGAGCAGTACTTA.

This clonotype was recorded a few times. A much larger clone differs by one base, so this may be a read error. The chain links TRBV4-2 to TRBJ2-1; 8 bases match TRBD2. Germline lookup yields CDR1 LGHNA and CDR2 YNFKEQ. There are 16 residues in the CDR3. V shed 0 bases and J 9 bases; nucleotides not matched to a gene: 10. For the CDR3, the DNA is TGTGCCAGCAGCCAAGATGTGACGGGAGGGTCTACTGAGCAGTTCTTC. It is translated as CASSQDVTGGSTEQFF.

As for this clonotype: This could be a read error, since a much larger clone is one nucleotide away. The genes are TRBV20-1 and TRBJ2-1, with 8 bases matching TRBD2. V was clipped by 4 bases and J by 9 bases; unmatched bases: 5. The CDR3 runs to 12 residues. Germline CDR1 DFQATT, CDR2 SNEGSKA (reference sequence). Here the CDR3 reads CSATGLGAEQFF. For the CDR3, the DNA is TGCAGTGCTACGGGACTAGGAGCTGAGCAGTTCTTC.

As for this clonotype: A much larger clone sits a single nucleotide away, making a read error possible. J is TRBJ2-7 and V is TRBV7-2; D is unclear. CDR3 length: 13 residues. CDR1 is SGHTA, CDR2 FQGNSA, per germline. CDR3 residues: CANSLGWAYEQYF. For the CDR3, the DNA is TGTGCCAACAGCTTAGGTTGGGCCTACGAGCAGTACTTC.

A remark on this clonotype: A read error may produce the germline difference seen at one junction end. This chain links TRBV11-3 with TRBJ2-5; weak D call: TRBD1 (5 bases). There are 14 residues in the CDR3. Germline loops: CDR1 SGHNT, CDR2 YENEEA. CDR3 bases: TGTGCTAGCAGCCCTAGTGGGGCCGCGGAGACCCAGTACTTC. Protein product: CASSPSGAAETQYF.

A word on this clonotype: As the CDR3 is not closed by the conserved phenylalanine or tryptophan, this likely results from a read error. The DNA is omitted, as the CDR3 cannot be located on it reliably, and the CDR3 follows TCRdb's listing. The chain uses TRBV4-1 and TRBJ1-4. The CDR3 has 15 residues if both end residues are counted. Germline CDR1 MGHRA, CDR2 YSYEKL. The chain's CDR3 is CASSQEGRVWEKPFS.

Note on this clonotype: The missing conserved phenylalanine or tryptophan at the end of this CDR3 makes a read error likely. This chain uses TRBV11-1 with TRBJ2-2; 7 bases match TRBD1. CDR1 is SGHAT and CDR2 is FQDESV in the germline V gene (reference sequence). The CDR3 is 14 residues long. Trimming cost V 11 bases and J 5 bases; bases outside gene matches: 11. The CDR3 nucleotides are TGTGCCGGCCGACGACAGGGATGGACCGGGGAGCTGTTTCTT. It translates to CAGRRQGWTGELFL.

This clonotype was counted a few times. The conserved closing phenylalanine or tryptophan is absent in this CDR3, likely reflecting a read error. CDR3 DNA: TGCAGCGCAGCAAGGGGAGGACAGGGTTCCCACGAGCAGTACCTC. Amino acids: CSAARGGQGSHEQYL. The J gene is TRBJ2-7, the V gene TRBV29-1; 8 bases agree with TRBD1. Germline CDR1 reads SQVTM; CDR2 reads ANQGSEA. This CDR3 has 15 residues. With V trimmed by 7 bases and J by 5 bases, 16 bases remained unmatched.

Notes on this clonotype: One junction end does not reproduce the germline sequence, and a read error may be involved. This CDR3 is CTSSLLGLAVSSYGQYF. DNA for the CDR3: TGTACCAGCAGCTTATTAGGGTTGGCAGTAAGCTCCTACGGGCAGTACTTC. The chain is built from TRBV7-8 and TRBJ2-7; unclear D gene. Germline CDR1 SGHVS, CDR2 FQNEAQ. The CDR3 is 17 residues long.

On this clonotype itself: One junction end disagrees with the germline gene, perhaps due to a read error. CDR3 bases: TGTGCCAGCAGCGCTGGACGGGGAACAGATACGCAATATTTT. Its protein is CASSAGRGTDTQYF. J is TRBJ2-3 and V is TRBV9; TRBD2 is a possible D gene (5 bases). This CDR3 contains 14 residues. Germline V CDR1 and CDR2: SGDLS, YYNGEE.

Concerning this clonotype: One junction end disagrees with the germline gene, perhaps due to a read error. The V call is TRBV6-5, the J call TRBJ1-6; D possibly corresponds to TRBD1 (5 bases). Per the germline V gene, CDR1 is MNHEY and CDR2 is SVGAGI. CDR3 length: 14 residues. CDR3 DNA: TGTGCCAGCAGTTACTCGGGGGGGAATTCACCCCTTCACTTT. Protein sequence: CASSYSGGNSPLHF.

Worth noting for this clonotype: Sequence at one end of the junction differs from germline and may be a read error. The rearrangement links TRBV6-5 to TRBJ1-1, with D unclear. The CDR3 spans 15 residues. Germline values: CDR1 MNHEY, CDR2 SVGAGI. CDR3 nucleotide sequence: TGTGCCAGCAGTTACTGCGGTCAGGTGTCCACGGAAGCTCTCTTT. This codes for CASSYCGQVSTEALF.

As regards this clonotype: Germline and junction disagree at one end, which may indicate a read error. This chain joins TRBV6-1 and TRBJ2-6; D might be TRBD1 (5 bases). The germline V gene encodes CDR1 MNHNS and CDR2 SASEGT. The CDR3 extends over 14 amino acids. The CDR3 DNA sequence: TGTGCCAGCTGTGGCAACTCTGGGGCCAATGTCCTGACTTTC. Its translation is CASCGNSGANVLTF.

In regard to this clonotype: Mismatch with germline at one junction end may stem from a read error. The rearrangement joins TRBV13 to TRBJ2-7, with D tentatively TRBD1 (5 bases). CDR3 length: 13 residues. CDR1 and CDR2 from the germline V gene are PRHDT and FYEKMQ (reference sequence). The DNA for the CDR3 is TGTGCCAGCAGCCCCAGTGGGGCGGAAGAGCAACACTTC. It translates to CASSPSGAEEQHF.

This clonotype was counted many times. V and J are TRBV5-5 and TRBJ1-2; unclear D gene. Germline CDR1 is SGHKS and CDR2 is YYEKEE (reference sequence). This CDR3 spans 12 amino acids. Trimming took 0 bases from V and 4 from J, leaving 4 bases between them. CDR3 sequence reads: CASSLGGYGYTF. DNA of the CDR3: TGTGCCAGCAGCTTGGGGGGCTATGGCTACACCTTC.

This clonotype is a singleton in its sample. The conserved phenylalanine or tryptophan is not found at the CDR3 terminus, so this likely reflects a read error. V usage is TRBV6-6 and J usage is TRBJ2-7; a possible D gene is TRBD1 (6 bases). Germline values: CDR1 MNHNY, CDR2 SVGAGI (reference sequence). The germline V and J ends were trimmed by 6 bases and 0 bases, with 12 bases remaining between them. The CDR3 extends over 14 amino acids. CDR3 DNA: TGTGCCAGCAGAGGGGACACGAGCTCCTACGAGCAGTACATG. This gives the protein CASRGDTSSYEQYM.

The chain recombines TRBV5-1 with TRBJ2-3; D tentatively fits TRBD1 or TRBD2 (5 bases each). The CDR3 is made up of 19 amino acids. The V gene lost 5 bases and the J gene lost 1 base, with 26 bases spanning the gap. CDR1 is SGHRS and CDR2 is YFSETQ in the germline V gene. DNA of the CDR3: TGCGCCAGCAGTAGAGACAGCGAGGGGAGATCGTACCGCACAGATACGCAGTATTTT. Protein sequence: CASSRDSEGRSYRTDTQYF.

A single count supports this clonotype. In DNA form, the CDR3 reads TGTGCCAATTCGGCCGCGACCGGGGGATCCTACAATGAGCAGTTCTTC. Its translation: CANSAATGGSYNEQFF. The chain joins TRBV18 to TRBJ2-1, with D possibly matching TRBD2 (6 bases). This CDR3 comprises 16 residues. Looked up from germline, CDR1 is KGHSH and CDR2 is LQKENI. The V gene lost 10 bases and the J gene lost 1 base, with 20 bases spanning the gap.

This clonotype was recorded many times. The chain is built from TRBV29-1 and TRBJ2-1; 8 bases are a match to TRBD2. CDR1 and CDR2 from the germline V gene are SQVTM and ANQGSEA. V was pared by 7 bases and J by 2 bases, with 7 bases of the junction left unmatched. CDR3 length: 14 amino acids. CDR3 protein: CSAPTSGPYNEQFF. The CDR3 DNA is TGCAGCGCTCCTACTAGCGGACCCTACAATGAGCAGTTCTTC.

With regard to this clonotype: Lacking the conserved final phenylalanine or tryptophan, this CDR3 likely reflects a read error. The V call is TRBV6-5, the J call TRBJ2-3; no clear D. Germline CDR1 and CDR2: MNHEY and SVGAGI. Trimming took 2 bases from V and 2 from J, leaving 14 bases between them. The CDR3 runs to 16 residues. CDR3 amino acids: CASSYGRRVNTDTQYI. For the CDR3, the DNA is TGTGCCAGCAGTTACGGCCGAAGGGTTAACACAGATACGCAGTATATT.

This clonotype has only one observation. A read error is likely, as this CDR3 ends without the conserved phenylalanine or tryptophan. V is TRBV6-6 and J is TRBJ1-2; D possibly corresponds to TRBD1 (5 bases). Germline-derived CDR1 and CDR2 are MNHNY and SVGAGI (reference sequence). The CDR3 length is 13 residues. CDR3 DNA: TGCGCTAGCAGTTTACAGGATAACTATGGCTACACCTTA. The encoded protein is CASSLQDNYGYTL.

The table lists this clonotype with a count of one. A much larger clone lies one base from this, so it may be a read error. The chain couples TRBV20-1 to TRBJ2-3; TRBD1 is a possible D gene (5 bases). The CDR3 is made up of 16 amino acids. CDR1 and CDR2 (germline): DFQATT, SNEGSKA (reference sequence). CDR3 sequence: CSARGLGQGLTDKQYF. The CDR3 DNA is TGCAGTGCTAGGGGATTAGGGCAGGGATTGACAGATAAGCAGTATTTT.

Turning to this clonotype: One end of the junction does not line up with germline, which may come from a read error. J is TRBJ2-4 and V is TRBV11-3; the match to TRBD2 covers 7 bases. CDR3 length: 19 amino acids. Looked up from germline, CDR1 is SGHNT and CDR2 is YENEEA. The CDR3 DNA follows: TGTGCGAGCAGCTTTTCCGAGACTAGCTGGAGTGCGAGTCAAAACATTCAGTACTTC. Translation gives CASSFSETSWSASQNIQYF.

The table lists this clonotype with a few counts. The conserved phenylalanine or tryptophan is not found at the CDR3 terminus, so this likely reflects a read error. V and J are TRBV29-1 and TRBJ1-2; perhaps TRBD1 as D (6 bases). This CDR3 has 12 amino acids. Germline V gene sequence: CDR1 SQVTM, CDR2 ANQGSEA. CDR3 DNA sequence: TGCAGCGTTGAAGAACAGGGAGATGGTTACACCTTA. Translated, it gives CSVEEQGDGYTL.

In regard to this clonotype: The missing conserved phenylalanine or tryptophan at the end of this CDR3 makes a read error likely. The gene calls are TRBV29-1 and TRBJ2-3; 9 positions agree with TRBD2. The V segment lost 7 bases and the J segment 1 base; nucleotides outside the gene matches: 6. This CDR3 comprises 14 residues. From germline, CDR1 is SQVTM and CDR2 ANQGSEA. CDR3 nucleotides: TGCAGCGCCGCCAGGACTAGCGGCACAGATACGCAGTATTTA. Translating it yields CSAARTSGTDTQYL.

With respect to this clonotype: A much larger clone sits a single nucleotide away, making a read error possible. Written as DNA, the CDR3 is TGTGCCACCAGTGATGTAACGGGAGGGGCCTACAATGAGCAGTTCTTC. Encoded protein: CATSDVTGGAYNEQFF. The rearrangement joins TRBV24-1 to TRBJ2-1; 8 bases align to TRBD2. Germline V gene sequence: CDR1 KGHDR, CDR2 SFDVKD. The V segment lost 3 bases and the J segment 2 bases; nucleotides outside the gene matches: 5. The CDR3 contains 16 residues.

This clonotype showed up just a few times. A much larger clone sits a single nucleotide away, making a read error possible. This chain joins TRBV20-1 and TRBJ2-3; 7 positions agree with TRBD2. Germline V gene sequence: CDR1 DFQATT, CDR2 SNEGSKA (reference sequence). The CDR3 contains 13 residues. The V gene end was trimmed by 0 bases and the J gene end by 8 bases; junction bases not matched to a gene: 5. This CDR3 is CSARDPGGGTQYF. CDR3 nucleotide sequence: TGCAGTGCTAGAGATCCGGGAGGAGGTACGCAGTATTTT.

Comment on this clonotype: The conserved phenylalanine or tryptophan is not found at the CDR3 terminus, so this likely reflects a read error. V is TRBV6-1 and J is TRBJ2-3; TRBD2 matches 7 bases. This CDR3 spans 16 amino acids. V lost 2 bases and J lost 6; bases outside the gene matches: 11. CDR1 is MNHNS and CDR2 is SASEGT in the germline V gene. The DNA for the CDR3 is TGTGCCAGCAGTGAAACGCTAGCGGTAGGTAGGGATACGCAGTATATT. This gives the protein CASSETLAVGRDTQYI.

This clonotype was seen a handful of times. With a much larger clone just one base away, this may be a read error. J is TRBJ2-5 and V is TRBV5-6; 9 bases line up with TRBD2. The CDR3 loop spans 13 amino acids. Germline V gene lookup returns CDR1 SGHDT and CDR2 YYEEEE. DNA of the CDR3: TGTGCCAGCAACTTGACTAGCGGCGGGACCCAGTACTTC. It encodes CASNLTSGGTQYF.

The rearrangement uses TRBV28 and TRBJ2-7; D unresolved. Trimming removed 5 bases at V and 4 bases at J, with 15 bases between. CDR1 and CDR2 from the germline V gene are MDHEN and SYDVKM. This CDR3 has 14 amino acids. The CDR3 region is CASSPSTPGYEQYF. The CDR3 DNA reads TGTGCCAGCAGTCCCAGTACACCCGGTTACGAGCAGTACTTC.

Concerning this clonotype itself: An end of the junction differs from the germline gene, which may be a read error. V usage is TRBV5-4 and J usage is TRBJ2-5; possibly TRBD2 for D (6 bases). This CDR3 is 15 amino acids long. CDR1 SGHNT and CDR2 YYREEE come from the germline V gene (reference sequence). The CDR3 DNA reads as TGTGCCAGCAGCTTCAAGGGAGGAACAAAAGAGATCCAGTACTTC. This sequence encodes CASSFKGGTKEIQYF.

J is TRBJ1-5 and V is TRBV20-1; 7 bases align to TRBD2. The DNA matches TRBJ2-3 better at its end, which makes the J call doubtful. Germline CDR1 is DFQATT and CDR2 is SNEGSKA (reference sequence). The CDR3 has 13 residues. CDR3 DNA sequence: TGCAGTACTACAGGAGGGAGGGATCAGCCCCAGTATTTT. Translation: CSTTGGRDQPQYF.